This T cell receptor (beta chain) was sequenced in a study of T cells in localized non-small cell lung cancer. A single count supports this clone. Its antigen is undetermined. V lost 2 bases and J lost 7, with 18 bases in between. This CDR3 has 15 amino acids. Germline V CDR1 and CDR2: SGHNT, YYREEE (reference sequence). Study findings and constraints: Since sequencing was restricted to only one region of the tumor, intratumor heterogeneity remains a possibility. Uninvolved neighboring lung showed the greatest T cell clonality, exceeding tumor.

Only in-frame clones appear in the TCRdb table, and some are missing; sequencing was by immunoSEQ multiplex PCR. The sample holds around 8,000 clones; about 90% are singletons and the top ten take about 5%. The V and J genes are TRBV5-4 and TRBJ1-2, with D tentatively TRBD1 (5 bases). The sequenced sample was peripheral blood mononuclear cells, obtained before any cancer treatment. This sequence originates from an older male donor with stage II lung adenocarcinoma. The CDR3 nucleotides are TGTGCCAGCAGCTTCCCGGGGGGATTTAGTAGTGGCTACACCTTC. It is translated as CASSFPGGFSSGYTF.